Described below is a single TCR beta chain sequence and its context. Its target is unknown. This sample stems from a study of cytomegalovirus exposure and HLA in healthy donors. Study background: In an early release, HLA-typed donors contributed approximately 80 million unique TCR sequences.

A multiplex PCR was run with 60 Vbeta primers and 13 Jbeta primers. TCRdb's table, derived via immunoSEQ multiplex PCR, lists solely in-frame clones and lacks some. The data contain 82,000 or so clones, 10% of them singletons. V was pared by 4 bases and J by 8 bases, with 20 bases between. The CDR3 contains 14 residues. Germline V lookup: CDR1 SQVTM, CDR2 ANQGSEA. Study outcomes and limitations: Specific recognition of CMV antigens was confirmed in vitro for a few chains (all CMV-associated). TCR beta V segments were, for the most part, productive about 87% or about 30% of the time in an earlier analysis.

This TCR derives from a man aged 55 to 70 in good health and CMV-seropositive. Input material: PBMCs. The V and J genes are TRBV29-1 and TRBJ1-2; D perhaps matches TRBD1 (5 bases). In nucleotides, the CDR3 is TGCAGCGTTGTCAGCGGGGGACCTTCGGGGGGCTACACCTTC. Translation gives CSVVSGGPSGGYTF.